This TCR beta chain was found in a study of T cell responses to AZD1222 COVID-19 vaccine. Notes on the study in general: Two doses of AZD1222 preceded a rise in Spike-specific TCR breadth and depth.

Of note for this clone: Its antigen is unidentified.

Pooling of second doses given at about 4 or about 12 weeks was done. There are 16 residues in the CDR3. CDR1 is SEHNR and CDR2 is FQNEAQ in the germline V gene (reference sequence). V dropped 4 bases and J dropped 2; count of bases not matched to a gene: 5. Profiled with immunoSEQ multiplex PCR; TCRdb holds only in-frame clones, not every one. The profile shows more than 90,000 clones, around 84% of them singletons. This receptor was identified in an adult who received the AZD1222 COVID-19 vaccine. The rearrangement joins TRBV7-9 to TRBJ2-5, with TRBD1 matching 12 bases. The specimen was peripheral blood, collected 28 days after the second AZD1222 dose. This CDR3 is CASSSRDRGPQETQYF. The CDR3 bases are TGTGCCAGCAGCTCCCGGGACAGGGGGCCACAAGAGACCCAGTACTTC.